The clone carrying this T cell receptor beta chain was seen only a few times. The antigen is unknown. TCRdb re-analysed the 5' RACE reads in MiXCR, keeping a single row per CDR3 protein. The repertoire holds about 92,000 distinct CDR3 sequences, with more than 10% as singletons. This entry comes from a study of spatial heterogeneity in lung cancer. The study, taken as a whole, reports: Ubiquitous expanded tumor TCRs were observed in blood more at resection than follow-up.

Time point noted: sample taken at primary tumor resection. Samples were donated by 72 untreated early-stage non-small cell lung cancer patients. Sequencing of whole RNA from tumor, nontumor lung or frozen PBMC involved no sorting. V was trimmed by 5 bases and J by 1 base, leaving 13 bases between them. Germline lookup yields CDR1 MNHEY and CDR2 SVGAGI. CDR3 length: 15 residues. The starting material was PBMCs, obtained at surgery. The chain carries TRBV6-5 and TRBJ2-3, with a tentative D call TRBD1 (5 bases). The receptor comes from a male donor with early-stage non-small cell lung cancer. The CDR3 reads CASSRQGMGTDTQYF. The CDR3 bases are TGTGCCAGCAGTCGGCAGGGAATGGGCACAGATACGCAGTATTTT.